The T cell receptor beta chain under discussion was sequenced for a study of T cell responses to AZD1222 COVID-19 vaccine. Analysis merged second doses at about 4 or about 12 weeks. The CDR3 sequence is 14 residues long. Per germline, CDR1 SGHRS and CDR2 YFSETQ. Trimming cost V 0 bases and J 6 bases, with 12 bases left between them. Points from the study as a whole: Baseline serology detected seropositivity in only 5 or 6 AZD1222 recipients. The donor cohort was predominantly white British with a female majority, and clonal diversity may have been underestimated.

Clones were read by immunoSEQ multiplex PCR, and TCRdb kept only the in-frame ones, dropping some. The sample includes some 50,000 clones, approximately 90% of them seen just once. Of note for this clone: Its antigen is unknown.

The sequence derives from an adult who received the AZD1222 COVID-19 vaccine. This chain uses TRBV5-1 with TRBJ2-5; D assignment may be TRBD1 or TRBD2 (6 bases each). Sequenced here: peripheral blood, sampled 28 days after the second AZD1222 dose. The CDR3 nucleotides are TGCGCCAGCAGCTTGGAGGGGGGAAGGAAGACCCAGTACTTC. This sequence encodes CASSLEGGRKTQYF.